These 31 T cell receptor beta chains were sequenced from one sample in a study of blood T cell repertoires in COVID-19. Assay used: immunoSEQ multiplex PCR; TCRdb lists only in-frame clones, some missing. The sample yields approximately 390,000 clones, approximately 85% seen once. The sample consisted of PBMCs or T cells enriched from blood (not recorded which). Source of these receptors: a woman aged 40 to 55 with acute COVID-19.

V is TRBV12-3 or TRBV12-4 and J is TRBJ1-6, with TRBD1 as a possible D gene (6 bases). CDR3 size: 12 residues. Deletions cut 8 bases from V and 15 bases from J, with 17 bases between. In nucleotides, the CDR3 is TGTGCCAGCGGTAACGTCGACAGGAGCCTCCACTTT. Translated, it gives CASGNVDRSLHF.

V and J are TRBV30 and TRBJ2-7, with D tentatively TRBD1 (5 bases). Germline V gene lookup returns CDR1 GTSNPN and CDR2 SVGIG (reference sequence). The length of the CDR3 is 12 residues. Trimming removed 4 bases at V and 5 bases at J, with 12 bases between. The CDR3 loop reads CAWNYAGNEQYF. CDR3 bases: TGTGCCTGGAACTACGCAGGGAACGAGCAGTACTTC.

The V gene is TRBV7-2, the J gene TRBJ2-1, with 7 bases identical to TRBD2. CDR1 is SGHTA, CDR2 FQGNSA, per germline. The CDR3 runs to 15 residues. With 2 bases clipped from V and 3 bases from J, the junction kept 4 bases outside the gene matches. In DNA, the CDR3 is TGTGCCAGCAGCTTACTCGCGGGGGTCTACAATGAGCAGTTCTTC. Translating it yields CASSLLAGVYNEQFF.

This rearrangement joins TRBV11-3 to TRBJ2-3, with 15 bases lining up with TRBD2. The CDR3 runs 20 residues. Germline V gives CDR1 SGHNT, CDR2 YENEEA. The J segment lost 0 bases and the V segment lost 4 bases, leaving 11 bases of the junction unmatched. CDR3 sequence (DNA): TGTGCCAGCAGCTACCGGGCCCCCGGGACTAGCGGGGGGAGCACAGATACGCAGTATTTT. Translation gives CASSYRAPGTSGGSTDTQYF.

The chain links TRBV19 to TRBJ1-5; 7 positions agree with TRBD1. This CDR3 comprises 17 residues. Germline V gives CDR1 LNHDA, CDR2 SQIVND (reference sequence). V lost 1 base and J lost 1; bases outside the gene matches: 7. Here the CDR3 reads CASSIATGTASNQPQHF. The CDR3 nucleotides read TGTGCCAGTAGTATAGCCACCGGGACAGCAAGCAATCAGCCCCAGCATTTT.

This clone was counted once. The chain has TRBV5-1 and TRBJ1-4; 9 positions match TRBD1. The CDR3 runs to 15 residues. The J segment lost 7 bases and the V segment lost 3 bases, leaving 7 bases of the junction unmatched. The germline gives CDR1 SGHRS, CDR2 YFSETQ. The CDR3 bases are TGCGCCAGCAGCTGGGGACAGGGTGGCGGTGAAAAACTGTTTTTT. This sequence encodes CASSWGQGGGEKLFF.

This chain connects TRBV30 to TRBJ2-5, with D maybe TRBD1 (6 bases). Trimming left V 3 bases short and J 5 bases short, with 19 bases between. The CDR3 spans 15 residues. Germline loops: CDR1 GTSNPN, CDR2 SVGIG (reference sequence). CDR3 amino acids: CAWSPIRGPGETQYF. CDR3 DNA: TGTGCCTGGAGCCCCATCAGGGGCCCGGGTGAGACCCAGTACTTC.

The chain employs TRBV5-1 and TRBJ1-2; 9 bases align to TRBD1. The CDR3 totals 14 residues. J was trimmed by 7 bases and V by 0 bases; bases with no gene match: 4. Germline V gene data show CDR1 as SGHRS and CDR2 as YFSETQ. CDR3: CASSLEGQGGGYTF. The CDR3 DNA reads TGCGCCAGCAGCTTGGAGGGACAGGGCGGTGGCTACACCTTC.

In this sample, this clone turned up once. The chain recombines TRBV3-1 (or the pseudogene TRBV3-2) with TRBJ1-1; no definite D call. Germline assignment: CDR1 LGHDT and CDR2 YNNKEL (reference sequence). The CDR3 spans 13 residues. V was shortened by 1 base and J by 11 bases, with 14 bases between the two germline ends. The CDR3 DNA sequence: TGTGCCAGCAGCCAAGTTCATGCTGGCGGCGCTTTCTTT. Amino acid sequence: CASSQVHAGGAFF.

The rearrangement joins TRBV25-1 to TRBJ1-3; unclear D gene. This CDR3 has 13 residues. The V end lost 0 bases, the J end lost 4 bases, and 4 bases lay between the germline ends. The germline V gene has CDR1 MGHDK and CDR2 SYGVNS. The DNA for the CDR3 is TGTGCCAGCAGTGAATACGAGGGAAACACCATATATTTT. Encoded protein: CASSEYEGNTIYF.

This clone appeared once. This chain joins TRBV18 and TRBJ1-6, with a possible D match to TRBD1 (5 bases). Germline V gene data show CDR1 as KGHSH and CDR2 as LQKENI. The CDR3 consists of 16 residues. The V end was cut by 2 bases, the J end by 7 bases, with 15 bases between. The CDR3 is CASSPDPSGGNSPLHF. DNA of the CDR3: TGTGCCAGCTCACCAGACCCGTCGGGGGGGAATTCACCCCTCCACTTT.

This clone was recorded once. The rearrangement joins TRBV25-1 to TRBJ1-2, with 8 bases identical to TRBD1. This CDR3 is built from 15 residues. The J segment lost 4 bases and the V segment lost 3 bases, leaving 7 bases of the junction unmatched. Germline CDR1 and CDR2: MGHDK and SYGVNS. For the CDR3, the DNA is TGTGCCAGCAGTGAGAACCTAGACAGGGGCTATGGCTACACCTTC. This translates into CASSENLDRGYGYTF.

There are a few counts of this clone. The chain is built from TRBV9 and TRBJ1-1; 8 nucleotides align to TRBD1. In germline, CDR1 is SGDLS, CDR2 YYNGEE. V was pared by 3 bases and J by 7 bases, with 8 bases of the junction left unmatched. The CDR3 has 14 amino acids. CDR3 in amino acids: CASSADQGADEAFF. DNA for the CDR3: TGTGCCAGCAGCGCAGACCAGGGGGCGGATGAAGCTTTCTTT.

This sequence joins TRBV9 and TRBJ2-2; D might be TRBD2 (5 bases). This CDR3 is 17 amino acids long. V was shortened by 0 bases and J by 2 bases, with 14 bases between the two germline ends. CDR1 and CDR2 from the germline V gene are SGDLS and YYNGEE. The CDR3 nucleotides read TGTGCCAGCAGCGTAGTATCTCTAGCACCCAACACCGGGGAGCTGTTTTTT. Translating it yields CASSVVSLAPNTGELFF.

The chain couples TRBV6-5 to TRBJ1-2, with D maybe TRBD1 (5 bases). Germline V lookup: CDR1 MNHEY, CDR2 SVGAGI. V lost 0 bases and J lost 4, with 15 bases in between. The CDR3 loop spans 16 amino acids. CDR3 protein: CASSYSRSQARYGYTF. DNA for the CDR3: TGTGCCAGCAGTTACTCGAGATCACAGGCCCGCTATGGCTACACCTTC.

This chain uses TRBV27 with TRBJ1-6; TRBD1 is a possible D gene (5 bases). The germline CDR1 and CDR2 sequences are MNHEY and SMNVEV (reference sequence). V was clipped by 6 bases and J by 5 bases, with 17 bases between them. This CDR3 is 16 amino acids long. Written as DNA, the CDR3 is TGTGCCAGCAGAATCGCCGCAGGACATCATAATTCACCCCTCCACTTT. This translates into CASRIAAGHHNSPLHF.

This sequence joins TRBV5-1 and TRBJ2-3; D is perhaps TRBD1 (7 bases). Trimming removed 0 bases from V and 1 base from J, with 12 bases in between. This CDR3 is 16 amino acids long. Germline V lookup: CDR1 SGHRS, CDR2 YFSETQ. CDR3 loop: CASSLDGGGGTDTQYF. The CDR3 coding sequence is TGCGCCAGCAGCTTGGATGGAGGGGGCGGCACAGATACGCAGTATTTT.

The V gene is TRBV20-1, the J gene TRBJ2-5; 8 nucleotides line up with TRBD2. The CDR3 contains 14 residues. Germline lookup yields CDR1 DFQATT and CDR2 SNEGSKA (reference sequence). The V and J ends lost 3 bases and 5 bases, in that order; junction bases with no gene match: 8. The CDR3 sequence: CSASDRRGGETQYF. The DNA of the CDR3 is TGCAGTGCTAGTGATCGCCGGGGGGGGGAGACCCAGTACTTC.

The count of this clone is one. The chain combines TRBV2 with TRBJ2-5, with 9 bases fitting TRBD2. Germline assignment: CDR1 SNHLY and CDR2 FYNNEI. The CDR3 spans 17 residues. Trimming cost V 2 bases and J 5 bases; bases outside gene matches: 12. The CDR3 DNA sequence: TGTGCCAGCAGTGAATCTTGGCTGCGGGGGGGCGGTGAGACCCAGTACTTC. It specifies CASSESWLRGGGETQYF.

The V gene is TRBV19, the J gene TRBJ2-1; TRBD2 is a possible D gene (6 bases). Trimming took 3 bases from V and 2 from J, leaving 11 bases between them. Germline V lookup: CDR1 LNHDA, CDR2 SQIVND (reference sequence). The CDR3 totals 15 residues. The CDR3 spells CASSMGLAAYNEQFF. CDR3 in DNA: TGTGCCAGTAGTATGGGACTCGCGGCCTACAATGAGCAGTTCTTC. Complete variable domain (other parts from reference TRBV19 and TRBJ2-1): DGGITQSPKYLFRKEGQNVTLSCEQNLNHDAMYWYRQDPGQGLRLIYYSQIVNDFQKGDIAEGYSVSREKKESFPLTVTSAQKNPTAFYLCASSMGLAAYNEQFFGPGTRLTVL.

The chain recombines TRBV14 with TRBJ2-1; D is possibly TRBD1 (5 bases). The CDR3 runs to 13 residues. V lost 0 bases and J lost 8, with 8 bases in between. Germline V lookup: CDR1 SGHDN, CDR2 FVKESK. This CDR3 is CASSQDRADEQFF. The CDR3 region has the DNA TGTGCCAGCAGCCAAGACAGGGCCGATGAGCAGTTCTTC.

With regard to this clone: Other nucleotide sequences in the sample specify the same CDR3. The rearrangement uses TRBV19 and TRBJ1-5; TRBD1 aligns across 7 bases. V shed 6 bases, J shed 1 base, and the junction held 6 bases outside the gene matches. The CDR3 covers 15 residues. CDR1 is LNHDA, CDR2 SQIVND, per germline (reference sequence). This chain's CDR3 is CASRTRQGSNQPQHF. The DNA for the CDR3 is TGTGCCAGTAGGACCAGACAGGGAAGCAATCAGCCCCAGCATTTT.

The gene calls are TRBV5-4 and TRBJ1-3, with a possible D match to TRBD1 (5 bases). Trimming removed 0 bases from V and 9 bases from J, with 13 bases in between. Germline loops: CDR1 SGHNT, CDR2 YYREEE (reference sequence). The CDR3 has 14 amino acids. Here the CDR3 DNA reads TGTGCCAGCAGCTTGGATCAGGGTTGGAGCACCATATATTTT. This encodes CASSLDQGWSTIYF.

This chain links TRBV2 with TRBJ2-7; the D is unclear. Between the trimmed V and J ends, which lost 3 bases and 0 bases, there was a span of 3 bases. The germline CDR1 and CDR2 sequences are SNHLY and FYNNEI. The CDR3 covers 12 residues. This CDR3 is CASSESSYEQYF. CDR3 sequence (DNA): TGTGCCAGCAGTGAGAGCTCCTACGAGCAGTACTTC.

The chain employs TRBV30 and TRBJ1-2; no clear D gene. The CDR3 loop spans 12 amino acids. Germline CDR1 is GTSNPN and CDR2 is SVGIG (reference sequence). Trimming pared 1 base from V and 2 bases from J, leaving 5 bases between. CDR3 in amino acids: CAWSDGNYGYTF. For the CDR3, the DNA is TGTGCCTGGAGTGACGGGAACTATGGCTACACCTTC.

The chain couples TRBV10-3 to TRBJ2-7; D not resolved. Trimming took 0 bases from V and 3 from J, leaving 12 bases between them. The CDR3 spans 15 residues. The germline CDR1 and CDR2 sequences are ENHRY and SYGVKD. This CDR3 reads CAISESTAKSYEQYF. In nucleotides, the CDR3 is TGTGCCATCAGTGAGTCCACAGCCAAAAGCTACGAGCAGTACTTC.

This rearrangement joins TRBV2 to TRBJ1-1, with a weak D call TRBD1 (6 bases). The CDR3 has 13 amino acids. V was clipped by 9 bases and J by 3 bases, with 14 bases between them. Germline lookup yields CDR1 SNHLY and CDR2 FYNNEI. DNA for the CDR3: TGTGCCAGTCCAGGGGTTGAGGACACTGAAGCTTTCTTT. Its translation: CASPGVEDTEAFF.

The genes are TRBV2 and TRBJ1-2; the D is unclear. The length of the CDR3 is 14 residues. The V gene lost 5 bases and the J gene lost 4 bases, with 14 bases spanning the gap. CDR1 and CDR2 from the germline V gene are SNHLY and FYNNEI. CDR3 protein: CASSLGPTLYGYTF. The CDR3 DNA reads TGTGCCAGCAGTCTTGGGCCCACCCTCTATGGCTACACCTTC. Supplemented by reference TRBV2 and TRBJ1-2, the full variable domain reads EPEVTQTPSHQVTQMGQEVILRCVPISNHLYFYWYRQILGQKVEFLVSFYNNEISEKSEIFDDQFSVERPDGSNFTLKIRSTKLEDSAMYFCASSLGPTLYGYTFGSGTRLTVV.

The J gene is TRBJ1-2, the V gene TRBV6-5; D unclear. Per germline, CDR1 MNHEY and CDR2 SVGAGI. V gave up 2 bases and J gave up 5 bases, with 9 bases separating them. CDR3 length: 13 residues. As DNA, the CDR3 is TGTGCCAGCAGTTACGAGGGCTTGTATGGCTACACCTTC. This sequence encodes CASSYEGLYGYTF.

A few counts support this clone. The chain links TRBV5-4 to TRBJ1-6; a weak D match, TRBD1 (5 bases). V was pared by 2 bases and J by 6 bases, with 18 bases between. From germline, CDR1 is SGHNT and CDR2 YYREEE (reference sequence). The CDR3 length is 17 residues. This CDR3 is CASSFGRRGGINSPLHF. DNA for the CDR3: TGTGCCAGCAGCTTCGGGCGGCGCGGGGGTATTAATTCACCCCTCCACTTT.

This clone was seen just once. The CDR3 DNA is TGTGCCAGCAACACCGGAGGGACGGTGAACACTGAAGCTTTCTTT. Protein product: CASNTGGTVNTEAFF. The rearrangement uses TRBV2 and TRBJ1-1; D perhaps matches TRBD1 (5 bases). Germline lookup yields CDR1 SNHLY and CDR2 FYNNEI. The V end lost 7 bases, the J end lost 0 bases, and 15 bases lay between the germline ends. The CDR3 consists of 15 residues.